Sequencing of this T cell receptor (beta chain) was carried out in a study of CD8+ T cells in alopecia areata (dated by TCRdb to the late 2010s). Some background on the complete study: Treated patients were enrolled in an open-label pilot trial of oral tofacitinib at 5 to 10 mg twice daily for moderate-to-severe alopecia areata. Tofacitinib was given for 6 to 18 months, followed by 6 months of follow-up off drug to assess delayed response and recurrence. The study used high-throughput TCRbeta sequencing to examine T cell clonal expansion in alopecia areata, in both the C3H/HeJ mouse model and human patients. On the human side, TCRbeta sequencing was run on scalp tissue and on sorted CD4+ and CD8+ peripheral blood T cells from healthy controls and from alopecia areata patients with either patchy or totalis/universalis disease. Patients on tofacitinib were biopsied at baseline and after 4 and 24 weeks of treatment, and several of the patients also had a later scalp biopsy. Scalp clonality was compared across normal scalp (n=4), patchy alopecia areata scalp (n=8), and alopecia totalis/universalis scalp (n=8). immunoSEQ multiplex PCR using 35 Vbeta forward primers and 13 Jbeta reverse primers was used to amplify TCRbeta CDR3 regions. RNA was obtained with the PAXgene miRNA kit for fixed scalp, the miRNeasy kit for PBMCs, and the RNeasy kit for mouse skin. Overall study outcomes, separate from this receptor: Unlike mouse skin, where gammadelta T cells dominate, normal human skin contains resident alphabeta T cells that get sequenced too, which complicates analysis of the scalp TCR repertoire. Compared with normal scalp, lesional scalp, particularly in alopecia totalis/universalis, had higher clonality and more expanded CD8+ clones, which suggests antigenic drive. Shared TCR sequences between patients were less evident than in mice, which may be partly attributable to HLA diversity in the patient population.

Concerning this clone: Its antigen target is currently unknown. Base qualities are not recorded, but no much larger clone differs from it by a single base.

Taken with the paper, the label for time point translates to: baseline before oral tofacitinib. Lesional scalp punch biopsies and peripheral blood were obtained from alopecia areata patients. PBMCs were isolated by density centrifugation and stained for CD3, CD4 and CD8, and CD4+ and CD8+ T cells were sorted on a FACSAria. Looking up the germline V gene (reference sequence) yields CDR1 LNHNV and CDR2 YYDKDF. From its cysteine to its phenylalanine, the CDR3 spans 13 amino acids. CDR3 DNA only is kept here, 39 bases in frame from base 1. The V and J ends are trimmed by 3 bases and 6 bases, leaving 10 bases between them. The library was prepared using the immunoSEQ multiplex PCR assay. RNA was extracted from all samples and reverse transcribed into cDNA, which served as template for TCR sequencing. SuperScript III was used for first-strand cDNA synthesis, primed with a 2:1 mix of oligo-dT and random hexamers. A synthetic immune receptor repertoire was used to assess amplification bias, and residual bias was removed computationally. On the authors' methods: Raw reads were preprocessed for error removal, and CDR3 was defined according to IMGT conventions as running from the conserved cysteine to phenylalanine. Clonality was computed as 1 minus the Shannon entropy, with the entropy normalized by log2 of the number of productive unique TCRs. Scalp TCRbeta sequences were cross-referenced with sorted blood CD4 and CD8 repertoires so that the CD4 or CD8 identity of scalp clones could be inferred. TCRdb limited this immuneACCESS table to in-frame rearrangements with V and J called. A share of clones is missing; checked studies link under half to unresolved V genes, and the rest is unexplained. Clonal size and the V and J genes are those of that table, whereas D and trimming came from the DNA. This sample has around 140,000 clones in its table, and 40% to 65% of those were observed once. The ten largest account for over 0.75% of the sample.

The sequencing used CD4+ T cells sorted from blood, collected at week 0. In this chain, TRBV15 is recombined with TRBJ2-3; the D gene assignment is ambiguous. The clonotype was recovered from a human donor with alopecia areata. The CDR3 corresponds to CATSRSEVDTQYF. The nucleotides read TGTGCCACCAGCAGGAGCGAGGTGGATACGCAGTATTTT.